This TCR beta chain appears in the sequencing data of a study of cytotoxic CD8 clonotypes in ibrutinib-treated CLL. The CDR3 totals 14 residues. CDR1 and CDR2 from the germline V gene are LNHDA and SQIVND (reference sequence). V was pared by 1 base and J by 4 bases, with 3 bases of the junction left unmatched. Approximately 2.2 micrograms of genomic DNA, which was extracted from cryopreserved PBMCs, served as the material used for the TCR beta libraries. This clone was seen only a few times. Sequencing was performed with immunoSEQ multiplex PCR; in TCRdb, only in-frame clones are kept and a portion is missing. The sample carries 250,000 to 350,000 clones, roughly three quarters recorded once.

The rearrangement links TRBV19 to TRBJ1-2; 7 positions agree with TRBD1. This TCR came from a human donor with chronic lymphocytic leukemia. The sequences come from PBMCs, collected at disease progression, from a patient treated with ibrutinib. CDR3 in DNA: TGTGCCAGTAGTATAGGGGGACAGCCCTATGGCTACACCTTC. Encoded protein: CASSIGGQPYGYTF.